This T cell receptor beta chain was sequenced for a study of PD-L1 blockade in urothelial cancer. Turning to the study itself: Per blood sample, T cells had a median of around 150,000. Study outcomes and limitations: Sub-median blood TCR clonality before treatment predicted longer survival.

J was trimmed by 7 bases and V by 6 bases; bases with no gene match: 9. Germline assignment: CDR1 MNHNY and CDR2 SVGAGI (reference sequence). The CDR3 consists of 15 residues. Some clones are missing from TCRdb's copy, which holds only in-frame ones; the method was immunoSEQ multiplex PCR. The sample has 70,000 to 90,000 clones; over 75% are singletons. Time point indicated: pretreatment peripheral blood. This clone was detected only once. Its target is unknown. V gene TRBV6-6 combines with J gene TRBJ2-7; 13 bases match TRBD2. The sequencing used PBMCs, collected around atezolizumab (anti-PD-L1) treatment. The receptor was isolated from a man in his 60s with urothelial cancer. CDR3: CASSPTSGRASEQYF. CDR3 sequence (DNA): TGTGCCAGCAGCCCTACTAGCGGGAGGGCGAGTGAGCAGTACTTC.